There are many counts of the clone carrying this TCR beta chain. Its antigen remains unidentified. The data stem from a study of human T cells and chemical hapten exposure. Across the study: Throughout the approximately 24-week study, diphenylcyclopropenone was applied weekly to the patients' scalps. Small pooled library volume differences chiefly drove per-sample TCR yield variation. The study, taken as a whole, reports: PT1 expanded TCR numbers rose with patch test score.

TCRdb re-called the RACE reads through MiXCR, storing one row per CDR3 protein. The table shows about 35,000 distinct CDR3 sequences, with 12% occurring only once. The CDR3 contains 14 residues. Germline loops: CDR1 SGHAT, CDR2 FQNNGV. V lost 0 bases, J lost 3 bases, and 6 bases lay in between. The time point: pre-sensitization, week 0. Sample treatment: therapeutic diphenylcyclopropenone sensitization with weekly scalp DPC. Extraction yielded total RNA from whole blood (unfractionated). The donor pool consisted of alopecia patients aged 18 to 70 years, considered suitable for DPC. The receptor comes from a woman aged 40 to 50 with alopecia areata. Some clones in this sample may be carry-over from other donors' samples. The chain joins TRBV11-2 to TRBJ2-1; D not resolved. The sample here was whole blood, taken in connection with sensitization to the hapten diphenylcyclopropenone (DPC). CDR3 residues: CASSLDPLYNEQFF. CDR3 nucleotide sequence: TGTGCCAGCAGCTTAGACCCCCTCTACAATGAGCAGTTCTTC.